Described below is a single T cell receptor beta chain sequence and its context. The data originate from a study of cytotoxic CD8 clonotypes in ibrutinib-treated CLL. Germline values: CDR1 MNHNS, CDR2 SASEGT. With 5 bases removed from V and 4 bases from J, the gap between germline ends came to 8 bases. This CDR3 region has 12 residues. Repertoires were generated with immunoSEQ multiplex PCR, while TCRdb's copy carries only in-frame clones and drops some. The sample holds some 200,000 clones; around 70% are singletons and the top ten take approximately 5.9%. The specimen was PBMCs, collected after 12 months of ibrutinib treatment. The receptor was derived from a human donor with chronic lymphocytic leukemia. This chain uses TRBV6-1 with TRBJ1-2; tentative D call: TRBD1 (5 bases). In DNA, the CDR3 is TGTGCCAGCAGTACAGGTCGCTATGGCTACACCTTC. This sequence encodes CASSTGRYGYTF.